Listed below are T cell receptor beta chains from one sample, sequenced in a study of cytomegalovirus exposure and HLA in healthy donors. TCRdb keeps only in-frame clones here, not all; method: immunoSEQ multiplex PCR. The sample consists of 120,000 or so clones, around 96% of them appearing once. Material for sequencing was PBMCs. The source is a man in his late teens or twenties in good health and CMV-seronegative. The CDR3 runs from the conserved cysteine through the conserved F or W. D genes are given only for firm matches. Clone size is shown for a subset of rows, as once, few, many or a class of expanded clone.

CDR3 protein | CDR3 DNA | V gene | clone size | D gene | J gene
CASSLDTKTEAFF | TGCGCCAGCAGCTTGGACACGAAGACTGAAGCTTTCTTT | TRBV5-1 | . | . | TRBJ1-1
CASSPGTEYGYTF | TGTGCCAGCAGCCCCGGGACAGAATATGGCTACACCTTC | TRBV7-9 | . | TRBD1 | TRBJ1-2
CATSRPLGGGKEQYF | TGTGCCACCAGCAGACCCCTCGGCGGGGGGAAGGAGCAGTACTTC | TRBV15 | . | TRBD2 | TRBJ2-7
CASSSPRGLNTEAFF | TGTGCCAGCAGTTCGCCAAGGGGGCTGAACACTGAAGCTTTCTTT | TRBV28 | . | TRBD1 | TRBJ1-1
CASSLGEGLADEQYF | TGTGCCAGCAGTTTAGGGGAGGGACTTGCGGACGAGCAGTACTTC | TRBV27 | once | TRBD2 | TRBJ2-7
CASSPDRGQMSEQYF | TGTGCCAGCAGTCCTGACAGGGGGCAAATGAGCGAGCAGTACTTC | TRBV6-4 | . | TRBD1 | TRBJ2-7
CASSLGLGFLGVGNEQFF | TGTGCCAGCAGTTTGGGTCTAGGGTTTCTAGGGGTCGGCAATGAGCAGTTCTTC | TRBV27 | . | . | TRBJ2-1
CASSLVSTTGTLYEQYF | TGTGCCAGCAGCTTAGTATCGACTACGGGGACACTCTACGAGCAGTACTTC | TRBV7-2 | . | . | TRBJ2-7
CASSPGADTGELFF | TGTGCCAGCAGCCCAGGGGCGGACACCGGGGAGCTGTTTTTT | TRBV27 | . | . | TRBJ2-2
CASSFGLSQPQHF | TGTGCCAGCAGTTTCGGACTAAGTCAGCCCCAGCATTTT | TRBV27 | . | . | TRBJ1-5
CASTRLGAGQEFYEQYF | TGTGCCAGCACCCGTCTAGGAGCGGGACAGGAATTCTACGAGCAGTACTTC | TRBV7-9 | . | . | TRBJ2-7
CASSVAGTSQPQHF | TGTGCCAGCAGCGTAGCTGGGACATCTCAGCCCCAGCATTTT | TRBV9 | . | . | TRBJ1-5
CASSPPGGPGEQYF | TGTGCCAGCAGCCCCCCGGGAGGGCCTGGCGAGCAGTACTTC | TRBV7-9 | few | TRBD2 | TRBJ2-7
CASSLPPWGGKLGEQFF | TGTGCCAGCAGTTTACCCCCCTGGGGAGGGAAGTTGGGTGAGCAGTTCTTC | TRBV27 | . | TRBD2 | TRBJ2-1
CASSGAGTGEEQYF | TGTGCCAGCAGCGGAGCCGGGACAGGGGAAGAGCAGTACTTC | TRBV9 | . | TRBD1 | TRBJ2-7
CASSLASRVGNQPQHF | TGTGCCAGCAGCTTAGCGTCCAGGGTTGGCAATCAGCCCCAGCATTTT | TRBV7-9 | . | . | TRBJ1-5
CASSGILAGGTDTQYF | TGTGCCAGCAGCGGCATACTAGCGGGAGGCACAGATACGCAGTATTTT | TRBV5-6 | . | TRBD2 | TRBJ2-3
CASSSQGIVEYF | TGTGCCAGCAGTTCACAGGGTATCGTGGAGTACTTC | TRBV6-5 | . | . | TRBJ2-5
CASSQAGTGMNTEAFF | TGCGCCAGCAGCCAGGCCGGGACAGGAATGAACACTGAAGCTTTCTTT | TRBV5-1 | . | TRBD1 | TRBJ1-1
CASSEAGGSLGTGELFF | TGTGCCAGCAGTGAAGCGGGTGGTTCCCTAGGCACCGGGGAGCTGTTTTTT | TRBV2 | . | . | TRBJ2-2
CASSFGTRYEQFF | TGCGCCAGCAGCTTTGGGACTAGATATGAGCAGTTCTTC | TRBV5-1 | . | TRBD2 | TRBJ2-1
CASGTGTGIYEQYF | TGTGCTAGTGGTACCGGGACAGGGATCTACGAGCAGTACTTC | TRBV12-5 | . | TRBD1 | TRBJ2-7
CASSFLDRGSSYNEQFF | TGTGCCAGCAGTTTTCTGGACAGGGGAAGCTCCTACAATGAGCAGTTCTTC | TRBV27 | . | TRBD1 | TRBJ2-1
CASSIGGQIYEQYF | TGTGCCAGTAGTATCGGGGGACAGATATACGAGCAGTACTTC | TRBV19 | . | . | TRBJ2-7
CSVVPLAENIQYF | TGCAGCGTTGTGCCCCTAGCGGAAAACATTCAGTACTTC | TRBV29-1 | few | TRBD2 | TRBJ2-4
CASSLTTGHYGYTF | TGTGCCAGCAGCTTAACCACAGGACACTATGGCTACACCTTC | TRBV11-3 | . | . | TRBJ1-2
CASSPSAGGGTDTQYF | TGCGCCAGCAGCCCTTCAGCGGGAGGAGGCACAGATACGCAGTATTTT | TRBV5-1 | . | TRBD2 | TRBJ2-3
CAWSPLRDARGGTGELFF | TGTGCCTGGAGTCCCCTCCGAGACGCTAGGGGGGGCACCGGGGAGCTGTTTTTT | TRBV30 | . | . | TRBJ2-2
CATSRGGGANTEAFF | TGTGCCACCAGCAGAGGGGGAGGGGCGAACACTGAAGCTTTCTTT | TRBV15 | . | . | TRBJ1-1
CASSPRTGADTQYF | TGTGCCAGCAGCCCCCGGACAGGGGCGGATACGCAGTATTTT | TRBV7-9 | . | TRBD1 | TRBJ2-3
CASREQEDTQYF | TGTGCCAGCAGGGAACAGGAGGATACGCAGTATTTT | TRBV7-9 | . | . | TRBJ2-3
CASSQDPLAGGPPDTQYF | TGCGCCAGCAGCCAAGATCCCCTAGCGGGAGGGCCCCCAGATACGCAGTATTTT | TRBV4-3 | once | TRBD2 | TRBJ2-3
CASSLGDWSGTGELFF | TGCGCCAGCAGCCTGGGTGATTGGTCGGGGACCGGGGAGCTGTTTTTT | TRBV5-1 | . | . | TRBJ2-2
CASSSRGLTYNEQFF | TGTGCCAGCTCTTCAAGGGGTCTAACCTACAATGAGCAGTTCTTC | TRBV25-1 | once | . | TRBJ2-1
CATSGLDRGGEKLFF | TGTGCCACCAGCGGGTTGGACAGGGGCGGAGAAAAACTGTTTTTT | TRBV15 | . | TRBD1 | TRBJ1-4
CASSLSGRSSYNEQFF | TGTGCCAGCAGTTTATCGGGAAGGAGCTCCTACAATGAGCAGTTCTTC | TRBV28 | . | . | TRBJ2-1
CAWEGQRHGSYEQYF | TGTGCCTGGGAGGGACAGCGCCACGGGTCCTACGAGCAGTACTTC | TRBV30 | once | TRBD1 | TRBJ2-7
CASRPEGLYRVGNQPQHF | TGTGCCAGCAGACCCGAAGGGCTTTACAGGGTGGGCAATCAGCCCCAGCATTTT | TRBV21-1 | once | . | TRBJ1-5
CASSYSSGSRDEQFF | TGTGCCAGCAGTTACTCTAGCGGGAGTCGGGATGAGCAGTTCTTC | TRBV6-6 | . | TRBD2 | TRBJ2-1
CASSSLRTGGTSYINEQFF | TGTGCCAGCAGCTCCCTACGGACAGGAGGAACCTCCTATATCAATGAGCAGTTCTTC | TRBV5-8 | . | TRBD1 | TRBJ2-1
CASSERETDTQYF | TGTGCCAGCAGTGAACGGGAGACAGATACGCAGTATTTT | TRBV6-4 | . | . | TRBJ2-3
CASSLVGLAGIGTGELFF | TGTGCCAGCAGCTTAGTGGGACTAGCGGGAATCGGCACCGGGGAGCTGTTTTTT | TRBV7-2 | . | TRBD2 | TRBJ2-2
CASSPQIDRGAYNEQFF | TGCGCCAGCAGCCCCCAAATCGACAGGGGCGCCTACAATGAGCAGTTCTTC | TRBV4-3 | . | TRBD1 | TRBJ2-1
CASSSGRVSMNTEAFF | TGTGCCAGCAGCTCAGGGCGGGTCAGTATGAACACTGAAGCTTTCTTT | TRBV13 | . | . | TRBJ1-1
CASSLRQGGRGYEQYF | TGTGCCAGCAGTTTACGGCAGGGCGGCAGGGGCTACGAGCAGTACTTC | TRBV27 | . | . | TRBJ2-7
CASSYLRGSYEQYF | TGTGCCAGCAGTTACCTCCGGGGGTCCTACGAGCAGTACTTC | TRBV6-5 | once | . | TRBJ2-7
CASSYQRNTGELFF | TGTGCCAGCAGTTACCAGCGGAACACCGGGGAGCTGTTTTTT | TRBV6-5 | . | . | TRBJ2-2
CASSYLAGGAGANVLTF | TGTGCCAGCAGCTACTTAGCGGGAGGGGCCGGGGCCAACGTCCTGACTTTC | TRBV5-4 | . | TRBD2 | TRBJ2-6